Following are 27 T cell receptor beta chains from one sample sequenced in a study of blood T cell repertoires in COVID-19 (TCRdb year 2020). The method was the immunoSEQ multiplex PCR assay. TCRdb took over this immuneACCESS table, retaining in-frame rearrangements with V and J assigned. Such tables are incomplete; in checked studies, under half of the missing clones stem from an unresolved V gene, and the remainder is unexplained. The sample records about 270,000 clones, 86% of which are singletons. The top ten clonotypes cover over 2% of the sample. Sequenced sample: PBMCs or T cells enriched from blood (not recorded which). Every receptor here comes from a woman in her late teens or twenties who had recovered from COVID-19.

Here the CDR3 DNA reads TGTGCCAGCAGCTTAGTCGCAGGGGATGAGCAGTTCTTC. It yields the protein CASSLVAGDEQFF. This chain joins TRBV7-6 and TRBJ2-1; tentatively, D is TRBD1 (6 bases). The germline V gene encodes CDR1 SGHVS and CDR2 FNYEAQ. This CDR3 spans 13 amino acids. The germline V and J ends were trimmed by 1 base and 8 bases, with 9 bases remaining between them.

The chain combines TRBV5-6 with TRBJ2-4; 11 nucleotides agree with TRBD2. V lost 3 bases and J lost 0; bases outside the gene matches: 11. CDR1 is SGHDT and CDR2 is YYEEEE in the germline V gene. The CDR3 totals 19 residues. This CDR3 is CASSSSGRHQNLAKNIQYF. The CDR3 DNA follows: TGTGCCAGCAGCTCTAGCGGGAGGCATCAAAACCTAGCCAAAAACATTCAGTACTTC.

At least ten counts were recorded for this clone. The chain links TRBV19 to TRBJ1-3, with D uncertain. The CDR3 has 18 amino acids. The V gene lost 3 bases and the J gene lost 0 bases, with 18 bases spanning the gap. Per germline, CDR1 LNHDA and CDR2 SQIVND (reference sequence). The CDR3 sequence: CASSMIGGGPSSGNTIYF. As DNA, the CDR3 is TGTGCCAGTAGTATGATCGGAGGCGGCCCATCCTCTGGAAACACCATATATTTT.

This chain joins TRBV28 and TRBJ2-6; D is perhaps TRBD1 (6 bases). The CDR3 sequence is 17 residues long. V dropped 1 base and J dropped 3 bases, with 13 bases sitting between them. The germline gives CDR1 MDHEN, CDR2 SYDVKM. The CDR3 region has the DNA TGTGCCAGCAGTTTATCAGACAGGCGATTTGGGGCCAACGTCCTGACTTTC. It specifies CASSLSDRRFGANVLTF.

The CDR3 spells CAITGGEQYF. CDR3 nucleotides: TGTGCCATTACGGGTGGCGAGCAGTACTTC. V is TRBV2 and J is TRBJ2-7, with unresolved D. V was shortened by 10 bases and J by 6 bases, with 10 bases between the two germline ends. The CDR3 runs 10 residues. The V gene's germline CDR1 is SNHLY and CDR2 FYNNEI.

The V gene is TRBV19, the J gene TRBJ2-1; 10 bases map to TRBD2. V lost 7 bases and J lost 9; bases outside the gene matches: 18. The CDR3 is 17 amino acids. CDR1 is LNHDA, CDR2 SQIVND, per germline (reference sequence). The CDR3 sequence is CASTLPGLAGVNGEQFF. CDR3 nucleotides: TGTGCCAGTACTCTTCCGGGGCTAGCGGGAGTGAATGGTGAGCAGTTCTTC. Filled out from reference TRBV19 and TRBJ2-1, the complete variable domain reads DGGITQSPKYLFRKEGQNVTLSCEQNLNHDAMYWYRQDPGQGLRLIYYSQIVNDFQKGDIAEGYSVSREKKESFPLTVTSAQKNPTAFYLCASTLPGLAGVNGEQFFGPGTRLTVL.

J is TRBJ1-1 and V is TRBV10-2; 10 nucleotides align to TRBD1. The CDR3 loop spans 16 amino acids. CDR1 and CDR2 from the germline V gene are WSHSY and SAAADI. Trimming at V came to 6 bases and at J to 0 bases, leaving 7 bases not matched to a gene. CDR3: CASRPGTGEMNTEAFF. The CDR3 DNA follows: TGCGCCAGCAGACCCGGGACAGGGGAGATGAACACTGAAGCTTTCTTT.

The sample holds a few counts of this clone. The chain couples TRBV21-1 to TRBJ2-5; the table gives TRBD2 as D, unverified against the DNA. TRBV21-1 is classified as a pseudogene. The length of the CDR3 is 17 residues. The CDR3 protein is CASSPKWVAGTQETQYF. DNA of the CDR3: TGTGCCAGCAGCCCAAAATGGGTAGCGGGGACCCAAGAGACCCAGTACTTC.

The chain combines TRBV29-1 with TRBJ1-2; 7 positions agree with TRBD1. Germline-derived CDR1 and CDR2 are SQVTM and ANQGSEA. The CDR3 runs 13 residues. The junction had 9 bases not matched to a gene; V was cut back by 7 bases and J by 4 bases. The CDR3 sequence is CSADRVAVYGYTF. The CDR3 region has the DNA TGCAGCGCTGACAGGGTTGCAGTCTATGGCTACACCTTC.

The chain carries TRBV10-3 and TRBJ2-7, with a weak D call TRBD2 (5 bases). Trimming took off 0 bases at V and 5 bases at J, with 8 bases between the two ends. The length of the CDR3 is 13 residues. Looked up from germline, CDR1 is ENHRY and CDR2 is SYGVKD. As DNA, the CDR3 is TGTGCCATCAGTGAGTCGCTGCGGGACGAGCAGTACTTC. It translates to CAISESLRDEQYF.

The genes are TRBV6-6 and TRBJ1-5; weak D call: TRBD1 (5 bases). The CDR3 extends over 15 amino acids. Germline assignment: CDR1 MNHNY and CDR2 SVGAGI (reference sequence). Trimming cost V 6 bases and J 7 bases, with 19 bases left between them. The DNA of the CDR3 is TGTGCCAGCAGATTGGGGCCCGGTTTAGACCAGCCCCAGCATTTT. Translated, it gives CASRLGPGLDQPQHF.

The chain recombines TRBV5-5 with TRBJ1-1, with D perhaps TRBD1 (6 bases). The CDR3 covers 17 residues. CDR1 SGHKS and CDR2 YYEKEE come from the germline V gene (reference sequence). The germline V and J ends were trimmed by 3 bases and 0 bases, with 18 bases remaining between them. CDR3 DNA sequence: TGTGCCAGCAGCTCAGGGCCGTATGGACAGATGAACACTGAAGCTTTCTTT. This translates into CASSSGPYGQMNTEAFF.

As DNA, the CDR3 is TGTGCCAGCAGCTTAGGGCGCCTCGTCGACGAGCAGTACTTC. As protein: CASSLGRLVDEQYF. The chain has TRBV28 and TRBJ2-7; D call uncertain. The V end was cut by 6 bases, the J end by 5 bases, with 17 bases between. The CDR3 consists of 14 residues. Germline V gene lookup returns CDR1 MDHEN and CDR2 SYDVKM.

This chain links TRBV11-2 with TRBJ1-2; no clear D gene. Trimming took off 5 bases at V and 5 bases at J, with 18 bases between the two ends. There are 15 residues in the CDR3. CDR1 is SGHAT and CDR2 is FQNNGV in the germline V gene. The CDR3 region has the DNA TGTGCCAGCAGCACCCCTAAACGACGGGGTTATGGCTACACCTTC. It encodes CASSTPKRRGYGYTF.

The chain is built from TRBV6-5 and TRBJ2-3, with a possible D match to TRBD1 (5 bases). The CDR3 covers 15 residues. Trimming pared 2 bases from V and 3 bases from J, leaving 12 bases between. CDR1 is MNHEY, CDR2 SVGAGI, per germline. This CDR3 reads CASSYGALGTDTQYF. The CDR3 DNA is TGTGCCAGCAGTTACGGGGCTCTGGGAACAGATACGCAGTATTTT.

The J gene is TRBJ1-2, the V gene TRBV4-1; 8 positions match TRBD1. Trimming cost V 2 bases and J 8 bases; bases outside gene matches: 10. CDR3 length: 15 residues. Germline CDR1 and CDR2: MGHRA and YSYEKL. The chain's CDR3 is CASSQLTDRGGGYTF. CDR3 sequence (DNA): TGCGCCAGCAGCCAACTCACTGACAGGGGAGGAGGCTACACCTTC.

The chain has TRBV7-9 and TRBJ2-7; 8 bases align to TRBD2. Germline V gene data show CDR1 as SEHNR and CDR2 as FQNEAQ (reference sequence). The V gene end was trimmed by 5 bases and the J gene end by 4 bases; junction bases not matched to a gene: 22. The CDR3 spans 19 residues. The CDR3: CASSLTPDGAWASGYEQYF. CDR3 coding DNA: TGTGCCAGCAGCCTAACCCCCGATGGGGCTTGGGCTAGCGGGTACGAGCAGTACTTC. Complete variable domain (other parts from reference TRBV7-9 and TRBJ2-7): DTGVSQNPRHKITKRGQNVTFRCDPISEHNRLYWYRQTLGQGPEFLTYFQNEAQLEKSRLLSDRFSAERPKGSFSTLEIQRTEQGDSAMYLCASSLTPDGAWASGYEQYFGPGTRLTVT.

The DNA of the CDR3 is TGTGCCAGCAGTGAAGGAGGGGGGGGCTCGAACACTGAAGCTTTCTTT. This sequence encodes CASSEGGGGSNTEAFF. V usage is TRBV2 and J usage is TRBJ1-1; D is possibly TRBD1 (6 bases). This CDR3 has 16 amino acids. V was cut by 1 base and J by 1 base, with 13 bases left in between. CDR1 and CDR2 from the germline V gene are SNHLY and FYNNEI.

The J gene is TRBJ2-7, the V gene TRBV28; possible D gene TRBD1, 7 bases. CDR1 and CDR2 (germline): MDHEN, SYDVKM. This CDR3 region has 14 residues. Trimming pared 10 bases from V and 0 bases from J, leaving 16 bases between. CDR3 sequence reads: CATRGAGFSYEQYF. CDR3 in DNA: TGTGCCACCAGGGGGGCAGGGTTCTCCTACGAGCAGTACTTC. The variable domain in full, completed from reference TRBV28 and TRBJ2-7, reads DVKVTQSSRYLVKRTGEKVFLECVQDMDHENMFWYRQDPGLGLRLIYFSYDVKMKEKGDIPEGYSVSREKKERFSLILESASTNQTSMYLCATRGAGFSYEQYFGPGTRLTVT.

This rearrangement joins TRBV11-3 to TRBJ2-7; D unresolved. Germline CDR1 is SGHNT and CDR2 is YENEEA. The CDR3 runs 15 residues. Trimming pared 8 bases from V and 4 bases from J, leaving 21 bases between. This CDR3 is CASQPRSELFYEQYF. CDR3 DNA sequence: TGTGCCAGCCAACCCCGAAGCGAGTTATTTTACGAGCAGTACTTC.

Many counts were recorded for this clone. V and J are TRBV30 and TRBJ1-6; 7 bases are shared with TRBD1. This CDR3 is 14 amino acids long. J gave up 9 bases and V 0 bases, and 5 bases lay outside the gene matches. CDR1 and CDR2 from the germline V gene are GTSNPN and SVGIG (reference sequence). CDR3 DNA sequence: TGTGCCTGGAGTGTAGGGGGCAGGGGTTCACCCCTCCACTTT. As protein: CAWSVGGRGSPLHF.

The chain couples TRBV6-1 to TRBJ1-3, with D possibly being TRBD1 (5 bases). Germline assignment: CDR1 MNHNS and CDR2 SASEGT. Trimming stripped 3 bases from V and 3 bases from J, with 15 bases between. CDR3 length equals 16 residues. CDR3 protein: CASSEPGRGGGNTIYF. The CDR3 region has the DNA TGTGCCAGCAGTGAGCCCGGTCGCGGGGGTGGAAACACCATATATTTT.

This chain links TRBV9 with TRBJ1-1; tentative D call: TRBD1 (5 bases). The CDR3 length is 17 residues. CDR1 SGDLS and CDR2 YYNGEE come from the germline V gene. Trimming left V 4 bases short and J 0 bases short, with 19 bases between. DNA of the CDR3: TGTGCCAGCAGCTTACATCCGACAGACACCATGAACACTGAAGCTTTCTTT. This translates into CASSLHPTDTMNTEAFF.

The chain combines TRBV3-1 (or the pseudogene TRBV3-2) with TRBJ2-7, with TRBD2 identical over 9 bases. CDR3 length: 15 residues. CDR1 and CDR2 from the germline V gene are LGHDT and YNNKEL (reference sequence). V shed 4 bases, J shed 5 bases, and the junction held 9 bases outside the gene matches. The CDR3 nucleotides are TGTGCCAGCAGCCTATTAGCGGGAGACGGGCACGAGCAGTACTTC. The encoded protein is CASSLLAGDGHEQYF.

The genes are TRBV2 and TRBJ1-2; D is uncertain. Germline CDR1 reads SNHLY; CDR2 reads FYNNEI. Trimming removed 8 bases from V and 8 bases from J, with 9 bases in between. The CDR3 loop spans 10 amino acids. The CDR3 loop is CASAILGYTF. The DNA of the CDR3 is TGTGCCAGCGCTATACTCGGCTACACCTTC.

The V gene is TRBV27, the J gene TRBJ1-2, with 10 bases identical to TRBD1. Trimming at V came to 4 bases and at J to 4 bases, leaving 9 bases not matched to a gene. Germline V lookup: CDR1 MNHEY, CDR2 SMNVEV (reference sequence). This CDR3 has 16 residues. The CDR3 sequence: CASSSTGGSVGYGYTF. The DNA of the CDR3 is TGTGCCAGCAGTTCGACAGGGGGCTCTGTTGGCTATGGCTACACCTTC.

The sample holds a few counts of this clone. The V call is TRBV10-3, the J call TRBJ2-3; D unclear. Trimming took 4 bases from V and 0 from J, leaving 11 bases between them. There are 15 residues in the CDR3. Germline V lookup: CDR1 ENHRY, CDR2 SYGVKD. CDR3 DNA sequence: TGTGCCATCAGTGTTGAGGAGACTAGCACAGATACGCAGTATTTT. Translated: CAISVEETSTDTQYF.